These 10 T cell receptor beta chains were all obtained from the same sample, sequenced in a study of CD8+ T cells in alopecia areata listed by TCRdb under 2018. The library was prepared using the immunoSEQ multiplex PCR assay. RNA was extracted from all samples and reverse transcribed into cDNA as template for TCR sequencing. This is the immuneACCESS table as TCRdb keeps it, with only in-frame sequences that have V and J called. A part of the clones is gone; compared with another copy, unresolved V genes explain less than half, and the rest is unexplained. The sample table holds around 150,000 clones, of which 65% were seen once. The ten largest make up approximately 0.91% of the sample. The time point label, read with the paper, signifies: around 4 weeks on oral tofacitinib. Taken with the paper, the label for treatment or condition translates to: oral pan-JAK inhibitor, 5-10 mg twice daily. This specimen consisted of CD4+ T cells sorted from blood, obtained at week 4, from a patient treated with tofacitinib. Every receptor here comes from a human donor with alopecia areata.

This chain links TRBV15 with TRBJ2-3, with TRBD2 as a possible D gene (6 bases). This CDR3 is built from 14 residues. Germline V gene data show CDR1 as LNHNV and CDR2 as YYDKDF (reference sequence). V lost 3 bases and J lost 2, with 9 bases in between. The CDR3 region has the DNA TGTGCCACCAGCAGGGCGGGGATCACAGATACGCAGTATTTT. It is translated as CATSRAGITDTQYF.

This chain connects TRBV30 to TRBJ1-6; no clear D. Trimming took 0 bases from V and 9 from J, leaving 12 bases between them. The CDR3 length is 14 residues. Germline-derived CDR1 and CDR2 are GTSNPN and SVGIG (reference sequence). The CDR3 DNA is TGTGCCTGGAGTGTACCAACTGATTCTTCACCCCTCCACTTT. As protein: CAWSVPTDSSPLHF.

Many counts were recorded for this clone. CDR3 loop: CASSLQAGGLYEQYF. The CDR3 DNA sequence: TGTGCCAGCAGCTTACAGGCAGGGGGTTTGTACGAGCAGTACTTC. V is TRBV7-9 and J is TRBJ2-7; 7 bases map to TRBD1. Per the germline V gene, CDR1 is SEHNR and CDR2 is FQNEAQ (reference sequence). Germline trimming cut 2 bases from V and 4 bases from J; bases unmatched to any gene: 8. The CDR3 covers 15 residues.

To note about this clone: One junction end disagrees with the germline gene, perhaps due to a read error. The rearrangement uses TRBV6-5 and TRBJ2-5; 8 nucleotides align to TRBD2. There are 14 residues in the CDR3. Germline V lookup: CDR1 MNHEY, CDR2 SVGAGI. CDR3 coding DNA: TGTGCCAGCAGCCCCGGGGCGGGGGGCATTTCTCTAAACTTC. It yields the protein CASSPGAGGISLNF.

There are a few counts of this clone. The gene calls are TRBV7-2 and TRBJ1-2; TRBD1 matches 8 bases. Per the germline V gene, CDR1 is SGHTA and CDR2 is FQGNSA. The CDR3 is 15 amino acids. Unmatched junction bases numbered 6, after V lost 0 bases and J lost 6 bases. This chain's CDR3 is CASSLALSGGNGYTF. DNA of the CDR3: TGTGCCAGCAGCTTAGCCTTATCAGGGGGCAATGGCTACACCTTC.

The chain carries TRBV6-6 and TRBJ2-5, with unresolved D. Looked up from germline, CDR1 is MNHNY and CDR2 is SVGAGI (reference sequence). V was clipped by 2 bases and J by 3 bases, with 4 bases between them. The CDR3 is 12 residues long. The DNA for the CDR3 is TGTGCCAGCAGTTACCCCAAAGAGACCCAGTACTTC. Translation: CASSYPKETQYF.

This clone turned up a few times. This chain joins TRBV7-9 and TRBJ1-2; D gene ambiguous. V shed 1 base and J shed 4 bases, with 4 bases lying between them. Per germline, CDR1 SEHNR and CDR2 FQNEAQ (reference sequence). This CDR3 spans 12 amino acids. Here the CDR3 DNA reads TGTGCCAGCAGCTTAGGCGCCTATGGCTACACCTTC. This encodes CASSLGAYGYTF.

The CDR3 DNA follows: TGTGCCATCAGAGCGGACCTTAATTCACCCCTCCACTTT. Translated: CAIRADLNSPLHF. The chain couples TRBV10-3 to TRBJ1-6, with D uncertain. This CDR3 is 13 amino acids long. The germline CDR1 and CDR2 sequences are ENHRY and SYGVKD. V was clipped by 6 bases and J by 6 bases, with 9 bases between them.

The rearrangement uses TRBV11-2 and TRBJ2-3; 11 nucleotides match TRBD2. With V trimmed by 7 bases and J by 1 base, 1 base remained unmatched. CDR1 SGHAT and CDR2 FQNNGV come from the germline V gene. This CDR3 contains 14 residues. CDR3 residues: CASKTSGGTDTQYF. The CDR3 nucleotides are TGTGCCAGCAAGACTAGCGGGGGCACAGATACGCAGTATTTT.

This clone showed up just once. The rearrangement joins TRBV7-9 to TRBJ1-1, with D hard to call. V was shortened by 6 bases and J by 1 base, with 9 bases between the two germline ends. The germline gives CDR1 SEHNR, CDR2 FQNEAQ (reference sequence). This CDR3 contains 13 residues. In DNA form, the CDR3 reads TGTGCCAGCAGACAAAGCTGGAACACTGAAGCTTTCTTT. Amino acids: CASRQSWNTEAFF.